The rows below give T cell receptor beta chains drawn from one sample of a study of technical replicates of blood from a handful of donors. TCRdb keeps only in-frame clones here, not all; method: immunoSEQ multiplex PCR. The sample shows tens of thousands of clones, about 98% of them seen only once. Material: T cells isolated from PBMCs. These receptors all stem from a human donor in good health. The CDR3 runs from the conserved cysteine through the conserved F or W. A D gene is named only where the DNA matches it firmly. Clone sizes are given selectively: once, few, many, or a class where the clone is expanded.

cdr3_aa	cdr3_nt	clone_size	j_call	v_call	d_call
CASSVGQGLEYGYTF	TGCGCCAGCAGCGTGGGACAGGGATTAGAGTATGGCTACACCTTC	once	TRBJ1-2	TRBV5-1	TRBD1
CASSPQDNANTGELFF	TGTGCCAGCTCACCCCAAGACAATGCGAACACCGGGGAGCTGTTTTTT	once	TRBJ2-2	TRBV18	-
CASQTDRGPGNTIYF	TGTGCCAGCCAAACCGACAGGGGGCCTGGAAACACCATATATTTT	once	TRBJ1-3	TRBV7-2	TRBD1
CASSLSSGNTGELFF	TGTGCCAGCAGCTTATCTAGCGGGAACACCGGGGAGCTGTTTTTT	once	TRBJ2-2	TRBV7-9	TRBD2
CASSFQGREEKLFF	TGTGCCAGCAGCTTTCAGGGGAGGGAGGAAAAACTGTTTTTT	-	TRBJ1-4	TRBV5-4	-
CASTPSGGWNTEAFF	TGTGCCAGTACCCCTTCAGGGGGATGGAACACTGAAGCTTTCTTT	few	TRBJ1-1	TRBV19	TRBD1
CASSFRGGNNYGYTF	TGTGCCAGCAGTTTTCGCGGGGGGAACAACTATGGCTACACCTTC	-	TRBJ1-2	TRBV27	-
CASTEHRPNTEAFF	TGTGCCAGCACCGAACACAGGCCGAACACTGAAGCTTTCTTT	-	TRBJ1-1	TRBV28	-
CASSSAGGPYEQYF	TGTGCCAGCAGTTCAGCGGGAGGGCCCTACGAGCAGTACTTC	-	TRBJ2-7	TRBV27	TRBD2
CASRSAGSTEAFF	TGTGCCAGCAGATCGGCCGGGAGCACTGAAGCTTTCTTT	once	TRBJ1-1	TRBV7-9	-
CASSGQPPGTQYF	TGTGCCAGCAGCGGACAGCCCCCTGGGACCCAGTACTTC	-	TRBJ2-5	TRBV5-6	-
CASSDILAGGREQFF	TGTGCCAGCAGCGACATACTAGCGGGGGGGCGCGAGCAGTTCTTC	-	TRBJ2-1	TRBV7-3	TRBD2
CASSQEAGETQYF	TGTGCCAGCAGCCAAGAGGCGGGAGAGACCCAGTACTTC	-	TRBJ2-5	TRBV4-2	-
CASSRDRNEQFF	TGTGCCAGCAGCCGAGACAGAAATGAGCAGTTCTTC	-	TRBJ2-1	TRBV6-5	-
CASSPETGGNSPLHF	TGTGCCAGCTCACCCGAGACAGGTGGAAATTCACCCCTCCACTTT	-	TRBJ1-6	TRBV18	-
CASSLLGRGQNEQFF	TGTGCCAGCAGTTTATTGGGCAGGGGGCAAAATGAGCAGTTCTTC	-	TRBJ2-1	TRBV28	TRBD1
CSVDPAGPYMGYTF	TGCAGCGTTGACCCAGCAGGGCCTTATATGGGCTACACCTTC	-	TRBJ1-2	TRBV29-1	-
CAWSRGFSNQPQHF	TGTGCCTGGAGTAGGGGATTTAGCAATCAGCCCCAGCATTTT	-	TRBJ1-5	TRBV30	-
CASSADGINTEAFF	TGTGCCAGCTCAGCAGACGGGATCAACACTGAAGCTTTCTTT	-	TRBJ1-1	TRBV18	-
CASRRDSYNEQFF	TGTGCCAGCCGCCGGGACAGCTACAATGAGCAGTTCTTC	-	TRBJ2-1	TRBV7-2	TRBD1